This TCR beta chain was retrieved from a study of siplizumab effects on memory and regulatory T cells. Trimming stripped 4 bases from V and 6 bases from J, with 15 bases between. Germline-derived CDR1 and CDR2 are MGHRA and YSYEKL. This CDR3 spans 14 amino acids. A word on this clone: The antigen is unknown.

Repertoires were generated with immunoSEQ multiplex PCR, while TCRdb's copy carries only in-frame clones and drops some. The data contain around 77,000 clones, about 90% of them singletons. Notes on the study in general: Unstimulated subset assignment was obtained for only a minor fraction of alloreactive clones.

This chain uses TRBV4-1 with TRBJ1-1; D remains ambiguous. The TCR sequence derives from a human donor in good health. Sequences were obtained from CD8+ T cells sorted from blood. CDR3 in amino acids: CASSPSLGFPEAFF. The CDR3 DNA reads TGCGCCAGCAGCCCTAGCTTGGGTTTTCCTGAAGCTTTCTTT.